This T cell receptor beta chain was recovered during a study of T cell responses to AZD1222 COVID-19 vaccine. V was pared by 5 bases and J by 1 base, with 4 bases of the junction left unmatched. The CDR3 is 15 residues long. CDR1 WNHNN and CDR2 SYGVQD come from the germline V gene (reference sequence). There are a few counts of this clone. Only in-frame clones appear in the TCRdb table, and some are missing; sequencing was by immunoSEQ multiplex PCR. The sample carries 110,000 to 150,000 clones, just over 90% recorded once. The rearrangement links TRBV10-1 to TRBJ2-2; 7 bases are shared with TRBD1. The sequence was collected from an adult who received the AZD1222 COVID-19 vaccine. This specimen consisted of peripheral blood, obtained 28 days after the second AZD1222 dose. The CDR3: CASSQGGVNTGELFF. The DNA for the CDR3 is TGCGCCAGCAGTCAAGGGGGCGTGAACACCGGGGAGCTGTTTTTT.